This is a list of T cell receptor beta chains from one sample in a study of vaccination and CD4 T cells after COVID-19. What these receptors recognize is not known. TCRdb fed the PCR reads into MiXCR, producing one record per CDR3 protein. The table lists roughly 15,000 distinct CDR3 sequences, less than 30% of them singletons. The material sequenced was cultured CD4+ T cells from blood. These receptors were obtained from a human donor with COVID-19. The CDR3 runs from the conserved cysteine through the conserved F or W. The D gene is left open where the match is weak. Not every row has a clone size; where given, it reads once, few, many or a size class.

clone size: few
V gene: TRBV19
D gene: -
CDR3 protein: CASSIDANTEAFF

clone size: few
V gene: TRBV7-9
D gene: -
CDR3 protein: CASSPSGRVAYF

clone size: few
V gene: TRBV6-2/TRBV6-3
D gene: TRBD1
CDR3 protein: CASSRGTGALSPLHF

clone size: -
V gene: TRBV28
D gene: -
CDR3 protein: CASSLSSGSNQPQHF

clone size: -
V gene: TRBV4-2
D gene: TRBD2
CDR3 protein: CASSVGTSGPQETQYF

clone size: few
V gene: TRBV4-2
D gene: -
CDR3 protein: CASSQEVRGGRPRNEQFF

clone size: medium-sized
V gene: TRBV20-1
D gene: -
CDR3 protein: CSARGSSDDTEAFF

clone size: -
V gene: TRBV25-1
D gene: -
CDR3 protein: CASSDSGARGEKLFF

clone size: once
V gene: TRBV11-2
D gene: -
CDR3 protein: CASSPRGGASSYNEQFF

clone size: -
V gene: TRBV9
D gene: -
CDR3 protein: CASSVSGGMGKLFF

clone size: few
V gene: TRBV20-1
D gene: -
CDR3 protein: CSARDPRPGGYEQYF

clone size: -
V gene: TRBV5-4
D gene: -
CDR3 protein: CASSFGVRGGETQYF

clone size: few
V gene: TRBV20-1
D gene: TRBD1
CDR3 protein: CSANPPGQGYEQYF

clone size: -
V gene: TRBV19
D gene: TRBD1
CDR3 protein: CVTRTGGRYQPQHF

clone size: -
V gene: TRBV25-1
D gene: -
CDR3 protein: CASSEQGQSEKLFF

clone size: few
V gene: TRBV19
D gene: -
CDR3 protein: CVPGAPGGPRYGYTF

clone size: -
V gene: TRBV11-2
D gene: -
CDR3 protein: CASSRGDIPYGYTF

clone size: -
V gene: TRBV7-9
D gene: -
CDR3 protein: CASSLLSEFGKLFF

clone size: few
V gene: TRBV5-1
D gene: -
CDR3 protein: CASSTSNVEDTQYF

clone size: few
V gene: TRBV19
D gene: -
CDR3 protein: CASGISSAGPKNIQYF

clone size: once
V gene: TRBV19
D gene: -
CDR3 protein: CASSGAGAHTDTQYF

clone size: few
V gene: TRBV28
D gene: -
CDR3 protein: CASRGDGASGYTF

clone size: -
V gene: TRBV7-2
D gene: -
CDR3 protein: CASSFRNETRTFEQFF

clone size: -
V gene: TRBV2
D gene: TRBD1
CDR3 protein: CASRAETGGYF

clone size: -
V gene: TRBV10-2
D gene: TRBD2
CDR3 protein: CASSASTSGTYNEQFF

clone size: -
V gene: TRBV6-2/TRBV6-3
D gene: -
CDR3 protein: CASSYSGSNYGYTF